Given below is one T cell receptor beta chain in context. Germline-derived CDR1 and CDR2 are SQVTM and ANQGSEA. CDR3 length equals 14 residues. Trimming removed 7 bases from V and 4 bases from J; junction bases left unmatched: 12. The primer mix had 60 Vbeta and 13 Jbeta primers. The assay was immunoSEQ multiplex PCR, and TCRdb's table has in-frame clones only and misses some. The sample has almost 95,000 clones, just under 70% seen once. This sample stems from a study of cytomegalovirus exposure and HLA in healthy donors. The rearrangement uses TRBV29-1 and TRBJ1-1; 7 bases fit TRBD1. This TCR came from a man aged 50-60 years in good health and CMV-seronegative. The sequenced sample consisted of PBMCs. The CDR3 nucleotides are TGCAGCGCTTTCCCGGGACAGAGGATCACTGAAGCTTTCTTT. Protein sequence: CSAFPGQRITEAFF.